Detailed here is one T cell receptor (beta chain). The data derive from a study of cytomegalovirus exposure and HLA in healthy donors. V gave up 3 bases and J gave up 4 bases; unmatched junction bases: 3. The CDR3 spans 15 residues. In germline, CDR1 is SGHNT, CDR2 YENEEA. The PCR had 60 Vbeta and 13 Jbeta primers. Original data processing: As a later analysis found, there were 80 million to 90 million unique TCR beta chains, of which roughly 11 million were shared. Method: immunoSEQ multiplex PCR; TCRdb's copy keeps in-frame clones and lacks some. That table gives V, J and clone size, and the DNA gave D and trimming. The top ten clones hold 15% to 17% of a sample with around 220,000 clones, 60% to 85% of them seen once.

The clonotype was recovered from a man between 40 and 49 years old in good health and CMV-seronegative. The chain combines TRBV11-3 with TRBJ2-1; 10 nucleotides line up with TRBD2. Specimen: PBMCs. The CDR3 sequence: CASSLVAGGYNEQFF. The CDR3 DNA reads TGTGCCAGCAGCTTGGTAGCGGGGGGTTACAATGAGCAGTTCTTC.